This entry describes one T cell receptor beta chain. Clones were read by immunoSEQ multiplex PCR, and TCRdb kept only the in-frame ones, dropping some. There are some 2,000,000 clones in the sample; roughly 95% occur only once, and 0.1% to 0.15% lies in the top ten. The data are from a study of shared clonotypes between healthy human individuals. The sequence came from a man younger than 35 in good health. Sequenced: naive CD4+ T cells sorted from blood. The subset: CD45RA+ positively selected.

The CDR3 spells CASSLGGVATNNSPLHF. The CDR3 DNA reads as TGCGCCAGCAGCTTGGGGGGCGTCGCGACAAATAATTCACCCCTCCACTTT. The rearrangement uses TRBV5-1 and TRBJ1-6; D might be TRBD1 (5 bases). The CDR3 loop spans 17 amino acids. Trimming removed 0 bases at V and 5 bases at J, with 15 bases between. Germline loops: CDR1 SGHRS, CDR2 YFSETQ. The whole variable domain, filled in from reference TRBV5-1 and TRBJ1-6, reads KAGVTQTPRYLIKTRGQQVTLSCSPISGHRSVSWYQQTPGQGLQFLFEYFSETQRNKGNFPGRFSGRQFSNSRSEMNVSTLELGDSALYLCASSLGGVATNNSPLHFGNGTRLTVT.